These T cell receptor beta chains were read from a single sample in a study of CD8 T cells in Susac syndrome. TCRdb processed the immunoSEQ multiplex PCR reads anew with MiXCR; each CDR3 protein has one entry. Here the sample spans approximately 150,000 distinct CDR3 sequences, almost 96% being singletons. Sequencing was carried out using CD4+ T cells from PBMCs. These receptors came from a human donor with Susac syndrome. Both conserved end residues are part of each CDR3. Each record gives: V gene, J gene, CDR3 protein.

TRBV14,TRBJ1-2,CASSQIAGQGNGYTF
TRBV7-3,TRBJ1-2,CASAPATGYGYTF
TRBV2,TRBJ2-3,CASRWDTDTQYF
TRBV19,TRBJ2-1,CASRQRPYNEQFF
TRBV7-2,TRBJ2-7,CASSPNLRGQYF
TRBV29-1,TRBJ2-7,CSVEGGGRDYEQYF
TRBV7-2,TRBJ2-1,CASSPPGLGYNEQFF
TRBV18,TRBJ1-4,CASSPRGTNEKLFF
TRBV12-3/TRBV12-4,TRBJ2-7,CASSLGLAGGIRTYEQYF
TRBV12-3/TRBV12-4,TRBJ1-2,CASSLGYRGNDYTF
TRBV9,TRBJ2-5,CASSVGTSGSRGETQYF
TRBV9,TRBJ2-3,CASTWGSGDADTQYF
TRBV28,TRBJ2-4,CASRPSAKNIQYF
TRBV6-1,TRBJ2-6,CASRSRQSSSGANVLTF
TRBV7-6,TRBJ1-5,CASSLDSSSHQPQHF
TRBV29-1,TRBJ2-7,CSVAQGTGGYEQYF
TRBV28,TRBJ2-1,CASRDRGRNEQFF
TRBV28,TRBJ2-1,CASSSVQGKFF
TRBV11-2,TRBJ2-5,CASSLGWETQYF
TRBV4-1,TRBJ2-5,CASSQEHPETQYF
TRBV11-2,TRBJ2-5,CASSLFRETQYF
TRBV20-1,TRBJ2-7,CSARTYEQYF
TRBV18,TRBJ1-1,CASSPTGSEAFF
TRBV5-1,TRBJ1-2,CASSSGTASNYGYTF
TRBV20-1,TRBJ2-7,CSAPRVSGVDEQYF
TRBV9,TRBJ2-1,CASSVALAGVSYNEQFF
TRBV20-1,TRBJ1-1,CSAWATPGTEAFF
TRBV24-1,TRBJ2-1,CATSDSPDRGNEQFF
TRBV13,TRBJ1-4,CASSLVGENGRGTEKLFF
TRBV18,TRBJ1-2,CASSPGILPFGYTF
TRBV29-1,TRBJ2-7,CSVEIDEQYF
TRBV29-1,TRBJ1-2,CSVEQGVWGYTF
TRBV20-1,TRBJ2-3,CSAYEGGTITDTQYF
TRBV29-1,TRBJ2-7,CSFNRGGEQYF
TRBV29-1,TRBJ2-3,CSVEWGDTQYF
TRBV3-1,TRBJ1-3,CASSQSRLSGNTIYF